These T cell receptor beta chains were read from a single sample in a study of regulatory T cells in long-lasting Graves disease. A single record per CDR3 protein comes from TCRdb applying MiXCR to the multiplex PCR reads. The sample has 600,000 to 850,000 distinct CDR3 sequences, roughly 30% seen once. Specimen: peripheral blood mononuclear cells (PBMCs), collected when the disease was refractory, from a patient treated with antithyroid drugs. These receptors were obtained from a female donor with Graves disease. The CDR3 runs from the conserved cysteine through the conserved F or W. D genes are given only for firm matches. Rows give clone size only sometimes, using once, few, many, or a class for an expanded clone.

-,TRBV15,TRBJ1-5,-,CATSRDPLVPGPPQHF,TGTGCCACCAGCAGAGATCCCCTTGTCCCGGGGCCGCCCCAGCATTTT
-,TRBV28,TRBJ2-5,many,CASRGQGSYQETQYF,TGTGCCAGCAGGGGACAAGGATCGTACCAAGAGACCCAGTACTTC
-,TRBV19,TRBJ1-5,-,CASSIVGAFNQPQHF,TGTGCCAGTAGTATAGTGGGGGCCTTCAATCAGCCCCAGCATTTT
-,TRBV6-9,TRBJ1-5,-,CVSSYSGGAGQPQHF,TGTGTCAGCAGTTACTCTGGTGGGGCCGGGCAGCCCCAGCATTTT
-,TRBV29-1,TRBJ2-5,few,CSVPAGLETQYF,TGCAGCGTTCCCGCAGGGCTAGAGACCCAGTACTTC
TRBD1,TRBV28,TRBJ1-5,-,CATTQGVQPQHF,TGTGCCACCACCCAGGGGGTTCAGCCCCAGCATTTT
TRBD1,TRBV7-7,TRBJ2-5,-,CASSLGDRGRETQYF,TGTGCCAGCAGCTTAGGGGACAGGGGCAGGGAGACCCAGTACTTC
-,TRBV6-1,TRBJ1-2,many,CAISLRGDYGYTF,TGTGCCATCTCACTTAGGGGGGACTATGGCTACACCTTC
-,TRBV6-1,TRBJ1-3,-,CASRPTGTGNTIYF,TGTGCCAGCAGGCCAACAGGGACCGGAAACACCATATATTTT
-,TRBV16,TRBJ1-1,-,CASSQGDAEAFF,TGTGCCAGCAGCCAGGGGGACGCTGAAGCTTTCTTT
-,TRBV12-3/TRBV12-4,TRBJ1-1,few,CASRTTGTEAFF,TGTGCCAGCAGAACTACCGGGACAGAAGCTTTCTTT
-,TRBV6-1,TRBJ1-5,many,CASRRGGNQPQHF,TGTGCCAGCAGGAGAGGAGGCAATCAGCCCCAGCATTTT
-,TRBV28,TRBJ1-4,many,CASSSTRGANEKLFF,TGTGCCAGCAGTTCGACGAGGGGAGCTAATGAAAAACTGTTTTTT
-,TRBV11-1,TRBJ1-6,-,CASSLGQYLIHF,TGTGCCAGCAGCTTAGGACAATACTTAATCCACTTT